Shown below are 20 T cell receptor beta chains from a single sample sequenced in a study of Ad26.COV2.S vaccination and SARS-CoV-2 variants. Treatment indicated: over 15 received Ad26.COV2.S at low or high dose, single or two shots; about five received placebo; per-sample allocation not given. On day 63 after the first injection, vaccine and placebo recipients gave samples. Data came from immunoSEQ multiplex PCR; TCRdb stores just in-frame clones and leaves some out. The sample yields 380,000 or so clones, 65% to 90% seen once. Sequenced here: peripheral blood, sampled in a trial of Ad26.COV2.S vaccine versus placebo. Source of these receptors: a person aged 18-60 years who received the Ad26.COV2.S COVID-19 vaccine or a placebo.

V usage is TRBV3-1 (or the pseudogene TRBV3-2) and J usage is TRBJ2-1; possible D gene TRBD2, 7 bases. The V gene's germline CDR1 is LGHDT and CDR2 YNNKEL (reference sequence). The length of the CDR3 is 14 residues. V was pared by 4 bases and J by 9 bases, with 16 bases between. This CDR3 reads CASSPGGGVREQFF. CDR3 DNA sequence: TGTGCCAGCAGCCCAGGAGGGGGGGTACGTGAGCAGTTCTTC.

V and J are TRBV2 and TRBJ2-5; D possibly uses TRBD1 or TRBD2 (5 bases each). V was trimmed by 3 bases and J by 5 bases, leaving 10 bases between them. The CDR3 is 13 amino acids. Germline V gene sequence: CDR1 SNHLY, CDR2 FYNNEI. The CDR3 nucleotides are TGTGCCAGCAGTGATGGGGGTAGGGAGACCCAGTACTTC. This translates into CASSDGGRETQYF.

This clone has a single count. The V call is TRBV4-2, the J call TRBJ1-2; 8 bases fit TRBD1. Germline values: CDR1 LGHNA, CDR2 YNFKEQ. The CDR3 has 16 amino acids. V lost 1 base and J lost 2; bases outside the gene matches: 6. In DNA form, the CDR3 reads TGTGCCAGCAGCCAAGCACAGGGGGAAACCAACTATGGCTACACCTTC. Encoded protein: CASSQAQGETNYGYTF.

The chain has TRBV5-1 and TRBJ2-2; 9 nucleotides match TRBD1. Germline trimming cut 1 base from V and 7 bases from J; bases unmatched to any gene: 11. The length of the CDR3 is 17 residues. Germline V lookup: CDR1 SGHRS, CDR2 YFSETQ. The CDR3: CASSLTAGTGYDGELFF. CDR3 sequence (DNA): TGCGCCAGCAGCTTGACCGCCGGGACAGGGTACGACGGGGAGCTGTTTTTT.

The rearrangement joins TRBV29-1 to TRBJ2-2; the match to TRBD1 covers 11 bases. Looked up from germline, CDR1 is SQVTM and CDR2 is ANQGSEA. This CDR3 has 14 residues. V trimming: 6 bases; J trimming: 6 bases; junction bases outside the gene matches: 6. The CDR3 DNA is TGCAGCGTAAGGACAGGGGGCGCGGCCGGGGAGCTGTTTTTT. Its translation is CSVRTGGAAGELFF.

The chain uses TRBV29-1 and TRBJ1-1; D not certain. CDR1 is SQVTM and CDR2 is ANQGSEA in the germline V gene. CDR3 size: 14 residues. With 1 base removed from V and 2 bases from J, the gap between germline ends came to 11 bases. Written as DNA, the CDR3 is TGCAGCGTTGAAGGTACACAGATTAACACTGAAGCTTTCTTT. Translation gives CSVEGTQINTEAFF.

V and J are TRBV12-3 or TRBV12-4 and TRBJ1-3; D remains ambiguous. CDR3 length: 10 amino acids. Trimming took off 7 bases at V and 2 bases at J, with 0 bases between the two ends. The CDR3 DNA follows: TGTGCCAGCACTGGAAACACCATATATTTT. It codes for CASTGNTIYF.

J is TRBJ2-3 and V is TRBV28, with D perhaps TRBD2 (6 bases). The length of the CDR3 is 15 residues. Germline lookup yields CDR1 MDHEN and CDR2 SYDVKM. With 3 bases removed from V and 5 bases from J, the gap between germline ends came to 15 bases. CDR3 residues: CASSLGNSGVDTQYF. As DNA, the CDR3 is TGTGCCAGCAGTTTGGGAAACTCGGGGGTAGATACGCAGTATTTT.

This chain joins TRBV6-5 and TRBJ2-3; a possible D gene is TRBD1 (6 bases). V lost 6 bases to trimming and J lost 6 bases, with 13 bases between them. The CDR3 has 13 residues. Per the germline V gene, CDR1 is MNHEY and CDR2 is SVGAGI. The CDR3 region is CASRTGGADTQYF. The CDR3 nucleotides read TGTGCCAGCAGGACAGGAGGCGCCGATACGCAGTATTTT.

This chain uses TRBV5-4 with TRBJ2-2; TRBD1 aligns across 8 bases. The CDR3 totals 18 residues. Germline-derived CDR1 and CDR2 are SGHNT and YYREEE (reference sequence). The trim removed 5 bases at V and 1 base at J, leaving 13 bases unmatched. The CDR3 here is CASRPGQATQMNTGELFF. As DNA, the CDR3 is TGTGCCAGCAGGCCGGGACAGGCCACTCAGATGAACACCGGGGAGCTGTTTTTT.

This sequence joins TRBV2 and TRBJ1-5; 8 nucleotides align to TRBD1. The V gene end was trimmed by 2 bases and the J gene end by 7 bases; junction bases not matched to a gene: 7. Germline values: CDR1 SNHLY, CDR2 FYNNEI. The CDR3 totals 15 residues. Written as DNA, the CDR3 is TGTGCCAGCAGTGAACTGGACAGGGTTAACCAGCCCCAGCATTTT. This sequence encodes CASSELDRVNQPQHF.

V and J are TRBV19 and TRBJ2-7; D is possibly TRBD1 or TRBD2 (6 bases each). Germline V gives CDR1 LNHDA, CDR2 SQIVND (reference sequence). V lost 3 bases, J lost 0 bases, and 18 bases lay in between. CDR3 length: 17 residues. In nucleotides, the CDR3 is TGTGCCAGTAGTATGTGGGCGGGGACAAGGGACTCCTACGAGCAGTACTTC. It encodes CASSMWAGTRDSYEQYF. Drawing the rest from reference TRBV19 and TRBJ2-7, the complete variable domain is DGGITQSPKYLFRKEGQNVTLSCEQNLNHDAMYWYRQDPGQGLRLIYYSQIVNDFQKGDIAEGYSVSREKKESFPLTVTSAQKNPTAFYLCASSMWAGTRDSYEQYFGPGTRLTVT.

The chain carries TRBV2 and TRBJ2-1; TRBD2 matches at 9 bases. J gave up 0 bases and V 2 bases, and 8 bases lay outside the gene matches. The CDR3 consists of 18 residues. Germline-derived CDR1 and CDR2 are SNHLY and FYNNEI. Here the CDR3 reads CASSETAGGPRSYNEQFF. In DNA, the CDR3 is TGTGCCAGCAGTGAAACAGCGGGAGGACCCCGCTCCTACAATGAGCAGTTCTTC.

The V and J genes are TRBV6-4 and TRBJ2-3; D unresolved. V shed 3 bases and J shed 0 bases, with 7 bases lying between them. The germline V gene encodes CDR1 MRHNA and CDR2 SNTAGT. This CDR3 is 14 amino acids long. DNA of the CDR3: TGTGCCAGCAGTGATTTTGCGAGCACAGATACGCAGTATTTT. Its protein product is CASSDFASTDTQYF.

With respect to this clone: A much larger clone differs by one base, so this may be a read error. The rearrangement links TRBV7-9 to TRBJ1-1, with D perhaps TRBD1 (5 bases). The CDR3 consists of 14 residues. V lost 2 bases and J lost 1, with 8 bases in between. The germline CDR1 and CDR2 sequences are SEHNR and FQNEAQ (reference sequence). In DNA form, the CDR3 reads TGTGCCAGCAGCTTAAGCAGGGAGAACACTGAAGCTTTCTTT. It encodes CASSLSRENTEAFF. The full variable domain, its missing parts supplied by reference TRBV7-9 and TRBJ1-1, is DTGVSQNPRHKITKRGQNVTFRCDPISEHNRLYWYRQTLGQGPEFLTYFQNEAQLEKSRLLSDRFSAERPKGSFSTLEIQRTEQGDSAMYLCASSLSRENTEAFFGQGTRLTVV.

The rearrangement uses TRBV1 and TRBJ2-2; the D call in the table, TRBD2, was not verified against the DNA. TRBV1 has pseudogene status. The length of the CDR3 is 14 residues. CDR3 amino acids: CTSGSGRNTGELFF. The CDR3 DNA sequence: TGCACCAGCGGTAGCGGGAGAAACACCGGGGAGCTGTTTTTT.

CDR3 sequence reads: CASSLFPSRGDSPLHF. The CDR3 DNA is TGTGCCAGCAGTTTATTCCCGTCCAGGGGGGATTCACCCCTCCACTTT. This sequence joins TRBV27 and TRBJ1-6, with TRBD1 matching over 7 bases. The CDR3 spans 16 residues. V gave up 1 base and J gave up 8 bases; unmatched junction bases: 8. Germline CDR1 MNHEY, CDR2 SMNVEV (reference sequence).

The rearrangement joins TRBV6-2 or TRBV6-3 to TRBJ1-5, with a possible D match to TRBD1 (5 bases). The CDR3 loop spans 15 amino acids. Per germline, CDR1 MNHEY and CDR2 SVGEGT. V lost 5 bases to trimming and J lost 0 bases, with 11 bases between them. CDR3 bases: TGTGCCAGCAGTAGACAGACACATAGCAATCAGCCCCAGCATTTT. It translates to CASSRQTHSNQPQHF.

The DNA for the CDR3 is TGCAGTGCCAGTACCGGGACTAGCGGGAGTGATGAGCAGTTCTTC. Translation gives CSASTGTSGSDEQFF. The rearrangement links TRBV20-1 to TRBJ2-1; 14 bases align to TRBD2. The ends lost 6 bases at V and 8 bases at J; junction bases unmatched: 9. The CDR3 contains 15 residues. Germline CDR1 reads DFQATT; CDR2 reads SNEGSKA (reference sequence).

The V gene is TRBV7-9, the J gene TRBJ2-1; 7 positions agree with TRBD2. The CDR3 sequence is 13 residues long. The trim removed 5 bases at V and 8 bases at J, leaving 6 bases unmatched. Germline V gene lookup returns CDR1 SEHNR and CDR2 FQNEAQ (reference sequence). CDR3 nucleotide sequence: TGTGCCAGCAGCCCCGCGGGGGACCATGAGCAGTTCTTC. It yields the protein CASSPAGDHEQFF.